This T cell receptor beta chain was retrieved from a study of identical twins. One entry per CDR3 protein, called by TCRdb with MiXCR from the 5' RACE reads. The top ten clones hold roughly 1.8% of a sample with hundreds of thousands of distinct CDR3 sequences, less than 7% of them seen once. The table lists this clonotype with a few counts. Its target is unknown. Whole-study findings and limits: In monozygotic twins, models underestimated the sharing of out-of-frame TCR alpha.

V gave up 8 bases and J gave up 3 bases, with 17 bases separating them. This CDR3 is built from 15 residues. CDR1 and CDR2 (germline): MGHDK, SYGVNS. All donors were healthy Caucasians. The material sequenced was naive T cells sorted from blood. This TCR was recovered from a man in his late teens or twenties in good health. The chain combines TRBV25-1 with TRBJ2-1; D possibly corresponds to TRBD2 (5 bases). The CDR3, as DNA: TGTGCCAGCGGCCCGAGAGGGAGTGTCTACAATGAGCAGTTCTTC. As protein: CASGPRGSVYNEQFF.